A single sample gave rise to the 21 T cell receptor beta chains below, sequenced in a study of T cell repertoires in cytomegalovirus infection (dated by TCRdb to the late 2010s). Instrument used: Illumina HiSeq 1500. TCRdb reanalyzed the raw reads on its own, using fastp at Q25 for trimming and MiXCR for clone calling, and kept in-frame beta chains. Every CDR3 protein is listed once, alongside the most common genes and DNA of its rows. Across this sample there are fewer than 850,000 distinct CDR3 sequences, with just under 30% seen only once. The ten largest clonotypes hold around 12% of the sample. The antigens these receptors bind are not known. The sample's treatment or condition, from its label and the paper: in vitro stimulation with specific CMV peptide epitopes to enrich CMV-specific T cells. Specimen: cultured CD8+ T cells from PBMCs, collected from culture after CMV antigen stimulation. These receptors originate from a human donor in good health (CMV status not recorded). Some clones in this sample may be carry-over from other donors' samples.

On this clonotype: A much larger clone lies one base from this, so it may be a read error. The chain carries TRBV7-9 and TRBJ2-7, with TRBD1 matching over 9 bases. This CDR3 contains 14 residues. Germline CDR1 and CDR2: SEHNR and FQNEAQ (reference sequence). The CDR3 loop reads CVSSPGTGIPEQYF. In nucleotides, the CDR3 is TGTGTCAGCAGCCCCGGGACAGGGATTCCCGAGCAGTACTTC.

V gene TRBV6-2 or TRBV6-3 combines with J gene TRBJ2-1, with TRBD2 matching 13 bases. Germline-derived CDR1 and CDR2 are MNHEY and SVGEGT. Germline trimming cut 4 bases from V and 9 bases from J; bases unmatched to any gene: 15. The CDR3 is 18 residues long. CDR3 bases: TGTGCCAGCAGTTTAGGCGTAACTAGCGGGGGGGCCTTGCGTGAGCAGTTCTTC. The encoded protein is CASSLGVTSGGALREQFF.

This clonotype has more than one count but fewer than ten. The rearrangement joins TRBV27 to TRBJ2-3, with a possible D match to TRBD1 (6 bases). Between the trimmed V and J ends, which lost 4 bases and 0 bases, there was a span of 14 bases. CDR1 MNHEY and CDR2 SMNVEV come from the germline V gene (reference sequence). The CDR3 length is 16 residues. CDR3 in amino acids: CASSSRQDSSTDTQYF. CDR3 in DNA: TGTGCCAGCAGTTCCCGACAGGACTCTAGCACAGATACGCAGTATTTT.

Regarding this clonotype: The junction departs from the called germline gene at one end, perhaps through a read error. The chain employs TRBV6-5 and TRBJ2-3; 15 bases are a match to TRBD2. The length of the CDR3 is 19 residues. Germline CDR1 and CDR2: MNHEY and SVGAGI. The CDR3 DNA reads TGTGCCAGCAGCACCGGGACTAGCGGGGGGTATTTGAGCATAGATACGCAGTATTTT. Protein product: CASSTGTSGGYLSIDTQYF.

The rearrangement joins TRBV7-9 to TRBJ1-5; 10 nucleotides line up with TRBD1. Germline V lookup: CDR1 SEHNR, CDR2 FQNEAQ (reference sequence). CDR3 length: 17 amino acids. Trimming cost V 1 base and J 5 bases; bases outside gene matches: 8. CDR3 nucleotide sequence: TGTGCCAGCAGCTTAGTCCCCTCCGGGACAGGGGATCAGCCCCAGCATTTT. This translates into CASSLVPSGTGDQPQHF.

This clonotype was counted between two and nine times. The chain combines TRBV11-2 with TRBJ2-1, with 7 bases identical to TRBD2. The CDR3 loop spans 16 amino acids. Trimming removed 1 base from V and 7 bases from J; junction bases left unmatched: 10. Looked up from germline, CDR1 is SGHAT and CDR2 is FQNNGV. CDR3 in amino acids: CASSLGYQRGWNEQFF. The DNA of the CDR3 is TGTGCCAGCAGCTTAGGGTACCAGCGGGGCTGGAATGAGCAGTTCTTC.

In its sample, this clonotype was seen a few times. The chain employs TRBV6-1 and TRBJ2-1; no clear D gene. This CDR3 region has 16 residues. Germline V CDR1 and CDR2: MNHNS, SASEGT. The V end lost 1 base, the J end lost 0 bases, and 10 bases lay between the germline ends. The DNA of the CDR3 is TGTGCCAGCAGTGAAGGGACGGCGAGCTCCTACAATGAGCAGTTCTTC. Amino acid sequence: CASSEGTASSYNEQFF.

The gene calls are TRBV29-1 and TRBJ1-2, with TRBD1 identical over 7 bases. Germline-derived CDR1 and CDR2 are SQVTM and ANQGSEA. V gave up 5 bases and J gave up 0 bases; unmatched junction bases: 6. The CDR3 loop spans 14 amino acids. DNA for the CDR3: TGCAGCGTTCAGGGGGACGGGCCTAACTATGGCTACACCTTC. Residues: CSVQGDGPNYGYTF. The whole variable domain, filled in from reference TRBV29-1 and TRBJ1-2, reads SAVISQKPSRDICQRGTSLTIQCQVDSQVTMMFWYRQQPGQSLTLIATANQGSEATYESGFVIDKFPISRPNLTFSTLTVSNMSPEDSSIYLCSVQGDGPNYGYTFGSGTRLTVV.

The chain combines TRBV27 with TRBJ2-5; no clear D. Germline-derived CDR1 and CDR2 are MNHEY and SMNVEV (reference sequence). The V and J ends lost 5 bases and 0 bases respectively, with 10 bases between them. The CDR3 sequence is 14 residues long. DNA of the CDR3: TGTGCCAGCAGTCAGACCATGTACCAAGAGACCCAGTACTTC. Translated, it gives CASSQTMYQETQYF.

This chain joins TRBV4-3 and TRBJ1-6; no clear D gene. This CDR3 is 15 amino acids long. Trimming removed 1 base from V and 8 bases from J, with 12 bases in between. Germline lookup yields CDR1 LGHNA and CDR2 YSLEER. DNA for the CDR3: TGCGCCAGCAGCCAAGTTGCCGGGCCTTATTCACCCCTCCACTTT. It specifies CASSQVAGPYSPLHF.

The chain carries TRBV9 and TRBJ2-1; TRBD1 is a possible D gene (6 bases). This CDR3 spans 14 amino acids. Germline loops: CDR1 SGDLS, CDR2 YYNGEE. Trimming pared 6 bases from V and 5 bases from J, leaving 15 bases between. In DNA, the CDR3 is TGTGCCAGCAACGGACAGCGAGGGGACAATGAGCAGTTCTTC. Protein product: CASNGQRGDNEQFF.

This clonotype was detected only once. CDR3 nucleotides: TGTGCCAGCAGGGACATACCCTATGGCTACACCTTC. It is translated as CASRDIPYGYTF. The chain links TRBV27 to TRBJ1-2; D possibly corresponds to TRBD1 (5 bases). Germline V gene sequence: CDR1 MNHEY, CDR2 SMNVEV (reference sequence). Trimming shortened V by 6 bases and J by 4 bases, and 9 bases separated the two germline ends. This CDR3 contains 12 residues.

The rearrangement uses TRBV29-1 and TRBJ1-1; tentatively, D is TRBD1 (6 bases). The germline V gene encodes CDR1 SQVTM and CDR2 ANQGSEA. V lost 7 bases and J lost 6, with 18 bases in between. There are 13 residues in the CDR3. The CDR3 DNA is TGCAGCGCTGGAACCACAGGGCCGGCTGAAGCTTTCTTT. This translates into CSAGTTGPAEAFF.

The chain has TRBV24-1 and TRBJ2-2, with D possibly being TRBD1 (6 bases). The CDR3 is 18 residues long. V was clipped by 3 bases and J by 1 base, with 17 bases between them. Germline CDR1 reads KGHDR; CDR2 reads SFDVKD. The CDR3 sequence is CATSDVGEGQLNTGELFF. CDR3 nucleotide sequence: TGTGCCACCAGTGATGTGGGCGAAGGACAGTTGAACACCGGGGAGCTGTTTTTT.

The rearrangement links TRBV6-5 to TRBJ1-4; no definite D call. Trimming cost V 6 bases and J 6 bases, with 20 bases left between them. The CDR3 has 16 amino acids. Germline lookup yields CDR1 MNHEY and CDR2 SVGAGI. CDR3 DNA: TGTGCCAGCAGGATGCTGGCCTTATTAAAGGATGAAAAACTGTTTTTT. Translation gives CASRMLALLKDEKLFF.

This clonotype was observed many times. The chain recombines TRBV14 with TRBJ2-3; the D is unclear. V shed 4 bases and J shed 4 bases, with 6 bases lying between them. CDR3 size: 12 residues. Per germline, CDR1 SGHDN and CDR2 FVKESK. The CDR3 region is CASSPTSDTQYF. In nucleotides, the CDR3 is TGTGCCAGCAGCCCAACATCAGATACGCAGTATTTT.

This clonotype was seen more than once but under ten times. The CDR3 loop reads CASSYSDLYEQYV. CDR3 in DNA: TGTGCCAGCAGTTACTCGGACCTATACGAGCAGTACGTC. This chain links TRBV6-2 or TRBV6-3 with TRBJ2-7; no clear D. This CDR3 is built from 13 residues. Germline lookup yields CDR1 MNHEY and CDR2 SVGEGT. V was clipped by 0 bases and J by 4 bases, with 7 bases between them.

CDR3: CASSLGLNSNTEAFF. As DNA, the CDR3 is TGTGCCAGCAGCTTAGGTCTCAACTCGAACACTGAAGCTTTCTTT. The rearrangement links TRBV13 to TRBJ1-1; D remains ambiguous. The length of the CDR3 is 15 residues. CDR1 and CDR2 from the germline V gene are PRHDT and FYEKMQ (reference sequence). The V gene lost 0 bases and the J gene lost 1 base, with 9 bases spanning the gap.

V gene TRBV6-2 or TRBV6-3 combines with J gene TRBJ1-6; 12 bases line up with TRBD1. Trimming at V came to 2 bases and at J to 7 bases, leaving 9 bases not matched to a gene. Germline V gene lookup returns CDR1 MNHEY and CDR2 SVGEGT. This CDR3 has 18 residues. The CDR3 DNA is TGTGCCAGCAGTTACCCCGGGACAGGGGGCGAGTTAAATTCACCCCTCCACTTT. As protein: CASSYPGTGGELNSPLHF.

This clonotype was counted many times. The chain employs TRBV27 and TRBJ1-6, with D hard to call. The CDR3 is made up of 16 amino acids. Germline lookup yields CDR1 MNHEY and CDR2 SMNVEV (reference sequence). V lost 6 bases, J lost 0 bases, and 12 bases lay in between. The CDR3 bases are TGTGCCAGCAGATACGGACCGAGCTCCTATAATTCACCCCTCCACTTT. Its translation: CASRYGPSSYNSPLHF.

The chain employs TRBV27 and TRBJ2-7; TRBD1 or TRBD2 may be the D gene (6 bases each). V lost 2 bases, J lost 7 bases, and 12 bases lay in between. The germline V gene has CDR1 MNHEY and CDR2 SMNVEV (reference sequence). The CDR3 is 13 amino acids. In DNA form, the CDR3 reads TGTGCCAGCAGTTTAACCGGGGGCTTTGAGCAGTACTTC. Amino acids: CASSLTGGFEQYF.